This is a list of T cell receptor beta chains from one sample in a study of shared clonotypes between healthy human individuals. Some clones are missing from TCRdb's copy, which holds only in-frame ones; the method was immunoSEQ multiplex PCR. The profile shows around 1.1 million clones, roughly 74% of them singletons. Material: memory CD4+ T cells from PBMCs. The receptors here all came from a man aged 18 to 29 in good health. Some clones in this sample may be carry-over from other donors' samples. The CDR3 runs from the conserved cysteine through the conserved F or W. A D gene is named only where the DNA matches it firmly. Part of the rows lack a size; the others show once, few, many or a class for expanded clones.

clone_size	d_call	v_call	j_call	cdr3_length	cdr3_aa	cdr3_nt
NA	NA	TRBV7-2	TRBJ2-2	16	CASSLGSRVWSGELFF	TGTGCCAGCAGCTTAGGCAGCAGGGTGTGGTCCGGGGAGCTGTTTTTT
NA	TRBD2	TRBV6-1	TRBJ2-7	15	CASSEVWGLNYEQYF	TGTGCCAGCAGTGAAGTTTGGGGACTAAACTACGAGCAGTACTTC
NA	NA	TRBV19	TRBJ1-1	13	CASSPQRRGWAFF	TGTGCCAGTAGTCCCCAGAGGAGAGGGTGGGCTTTCTTT
NA	NA	TRBV6-5	TRBJ2-1	11	CASSPGWEQFF	TGTGCCAGCAGCCCTGGTTGGGAGCAGTTCTTC
few	NA	TRBV7-9	TRBJ2-7	14	CASSTHGSVDEQYF	TGTGCCAGCAGTACGCACGGGAGTGTCGACGAGCAGTACTTC
many	TRBD1	TRBV6-5	TRBJ1-2	11	CASTQGQLHTF	TGTGCCAGCACCCAGGGACAGTTGCACACCTTC
NA	TRBD2	TRBV19	TRBJ2-3	16	CASSVDERGSTDTQYF	TGTGCCAGTAGTGTGGACGAGCGGGGGAGCACAGATACGCAGTATTTT
NA	NA	TRBV5-1	TRBJ1-3	14	CASSLEVAGNTIYF	TGCGCCAGCAGCTTGGAGGTAGCTGGAAACACCATATATTTT
few	NA	TRBV6-6	TRBJ1-5	12	CASSYHGREVWF	TGTGCCAGCAGTTACCATGGTAGAGAAGTTTGGTTT
NA	NA	TRBV7-3	TRBJ2-1	16	CASSDIADSSYNEQFF	TGTGCCAGCAGCGATATAGCGGATAGCTCCTACAATGAGCAGTTCTTC
NA	NA	TRBV27	TRBJ2-4	13	CASSFVAGNIQYF	TGTGCCAGCAGTTTCGTGGCAGGCAACATTCAGTACTTC
NA	TRBD1	TRBV30	TRBJ1-2	15	CAWRDRGHLIGGYTF	TGTGCCTGGAGGGACAGGGGGCATCTAATAGGCGGCTACACCTTC
NA	TRBD1	TRBV5-6	TRBJ2-4	16	CASSKLRRQGGNIQYF	TGTGCCAGCAGCAAACTCCGCCGACAGGGTGGAAACATTCAGTACTTC
NA	TRBD2	TRBV4-3	TRBJ2-1	16	CASSRQPGLAVDEQFF	TGCGCCAGCAGTCGACAGCCGGGACTAGCGGTGGATGAGCAGTTCTTC
NA	TRBD1	TRBV5-1	TRBJ2-1	15	CASSHQGAKDNEQFF	TGCGCCAGCAGCCACCAGGGGGCGAAAGACAATGAGCAGTTCTTC
NA	TRBD1	TRBV7-7	TRBJ2-2	14	CASSLGTGAGELFF	TGTGCCAGCAGCTTAGGGACAGGGGCCGGGGAGCTGTTTTTT
NA	NA	TRBV10-3	TRBJ1-5	17	CAISEWLGGLSNQPQHF	TGTGCCATCAGTGAGTGGTTAGGGGGTCTAAGCAATCAGCCCCAGCATTTT
once	NA	TRBV18	TRBJ2-1	15	CASSPRASVYNEQFF	TGTGCCAGCTCACCAAGGGCATCGGTATACAATGAGCAGTTCTTC
NA	NA	TRBV7-9	TRBJ1-5	15	CASSEGTVLHQPQHF	TGTGCCAGCAGCGAAGGAACAGTGTTGCATCAGCCCCAGCATTTT
NA	TRBD1	TRBV2	TRBJ2-3	15	CASRAGTGNTDTQYF	TGTGCCAGCAGAGCCGGGACAGGGAACACAGATACGCAGTATTTT
NA	NA	TRBV28	TRBJ2-6	14	CASSPGAGANVLTF	TGTGCCAGCAGTCCCGGGGCTGGGGCCAACGTCCTGACTTTC
NA	TRBD2	TRBV6-1	TRBJ2-1	13	CASGSGRALGQFF	TGTGCCAGCGGAAGCGGGAGGGCATTAGGGCAGTTCTTC
NA	NA	TRBV28	TRBJ1-1	12	CASSLKTTEAFF	TGTGCCAGCAGTTTAAAGACCACTGAAGCTTTCTTT
once	NA	TRBV19	TRBJ1-4	15	CASSTPYTTNEKLFF	TGTGCCAGTAGTACACCTTACACAACTAATGAAAAACTGTTTTTT
once	NA	TRBV6-5	TRBJ1-5	15	CASSITGNSNQPQHF	TGTGCCAGCAGTATAACAGGGAATAGCAATCAGCCCCAGCATTTT
NA	NA	TRBV28	TRBJ2-7	14	CASSFAPGPYEQYF	TGTGCCAGCAGTTTCGCTCCAGGTCCCTACGAGCAGTACTTC
few	NA	TRBV27	TRBJ1-5	14	CASSLSGSNQLQHF	TGTGCCAGCAGTTTATCTGGGAGCAATCAGCTCCAGCATTTT
NA	NA	TRBV6-1	TRBJ2-7	15	CASSERGSDPREQYF	TGTGCCAGCAGTGAACGGGGTAGCGATCCGCGCGAGCAGTACTTC
NA	TRBD2	TRBV15	TRBJ2-1	15	CATSRVRGSGNEQFF	TGTGCCACCAGCAGAGTTCGCGGGAGCGGCAATGAGCAGTTCTTC
NA	TRBD1	TRBV5-1	TRBJ2-7	15	CASSSPGTGFGEQYF	TGCGCCAGCAGCTCACCCGGGACAGGGTTCGGCGAGCAGTACTTC
many	NA	TRBV7-2	TRBJ2-2	16	CASSFGFGDYTGELFF	TGTGCCAGCAGCTTTGGGTTCGGAGATTACACCGGGGAGCTGTTTTTT
NA	NA	TRBV6-1	TRBJ1-2	12	CASRRANYGYTF	TGTGCCAGCAGGAGGGCGAACTATGGCTACACCTTC
NA	NA	TRBV2	TRBJ1-1	13	CAGGDLSNTEAFF	TGTGCCGGGGGGGACCTTTCGAACACTGAAGCTTTCTTT